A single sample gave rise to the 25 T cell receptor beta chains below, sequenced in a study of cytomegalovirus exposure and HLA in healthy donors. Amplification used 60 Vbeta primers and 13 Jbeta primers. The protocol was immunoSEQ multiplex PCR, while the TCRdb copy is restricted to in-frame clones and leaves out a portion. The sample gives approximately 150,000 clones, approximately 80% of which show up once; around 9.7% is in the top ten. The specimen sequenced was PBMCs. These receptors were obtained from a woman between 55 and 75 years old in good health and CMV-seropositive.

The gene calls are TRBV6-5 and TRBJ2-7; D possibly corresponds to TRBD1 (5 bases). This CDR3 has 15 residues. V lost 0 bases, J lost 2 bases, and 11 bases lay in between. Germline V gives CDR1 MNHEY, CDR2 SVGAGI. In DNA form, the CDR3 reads TGTGCCAGCAGTTACTCTTGGGGCGGAGCCTACGAGCAGTACTTC. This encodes CASSYSWGGAYEQYF.

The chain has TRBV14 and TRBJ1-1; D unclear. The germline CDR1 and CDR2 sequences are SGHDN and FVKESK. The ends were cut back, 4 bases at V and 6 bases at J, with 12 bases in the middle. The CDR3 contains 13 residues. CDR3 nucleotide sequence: TGTGCCAGCAGCCGCGGGGAGGGCTCTGAAGCTTTCTTT. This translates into CASSRGEGSEAFF.

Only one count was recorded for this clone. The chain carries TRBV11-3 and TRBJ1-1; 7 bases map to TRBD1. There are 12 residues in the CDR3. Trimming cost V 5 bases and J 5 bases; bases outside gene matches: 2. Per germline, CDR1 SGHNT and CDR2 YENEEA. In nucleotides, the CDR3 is TGTGCCAGCAGCCCGGGACAGACTGAAGCTTTCTTT. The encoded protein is CASSPGQTEAFF.

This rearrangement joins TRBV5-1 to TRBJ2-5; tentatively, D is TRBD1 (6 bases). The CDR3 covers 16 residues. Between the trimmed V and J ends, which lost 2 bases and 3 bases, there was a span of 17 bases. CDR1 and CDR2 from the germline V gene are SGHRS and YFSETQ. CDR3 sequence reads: CASSFGQRGWEETQYF. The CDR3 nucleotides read TGCGCCAGCAGCTTCGGGCAGAGGGGGTGGGAAGAGACCCAGTACTTC.

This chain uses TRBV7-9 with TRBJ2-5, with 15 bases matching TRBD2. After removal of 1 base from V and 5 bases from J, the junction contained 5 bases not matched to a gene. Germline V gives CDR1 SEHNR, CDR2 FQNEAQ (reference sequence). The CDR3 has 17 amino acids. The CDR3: CASSLGVGLAGGETQYF. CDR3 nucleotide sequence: TGTGCCAGCAGCTTAGGGGTCGGACTAGCGGGAGGGGAGACCCAGTACTTC.

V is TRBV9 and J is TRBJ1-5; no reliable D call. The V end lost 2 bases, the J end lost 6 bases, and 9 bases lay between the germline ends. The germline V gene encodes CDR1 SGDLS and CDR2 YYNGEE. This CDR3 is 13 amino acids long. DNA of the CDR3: TGTGCCAGCAGCGTGGGCAGTGCTCAGCCCCAGCATTTT. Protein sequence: CASSVGSAQPQHF.

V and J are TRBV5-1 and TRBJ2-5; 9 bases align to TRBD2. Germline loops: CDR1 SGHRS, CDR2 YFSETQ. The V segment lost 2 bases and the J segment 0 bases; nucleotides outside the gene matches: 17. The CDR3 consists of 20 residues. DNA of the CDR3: TGCGCCAGCAGCTTCCCGGGACAGTTTAGCGGGAGTGGGAACCAAGAGACCCAGTACTTC. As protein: CASSFPGQFSGSGNQETQYF.

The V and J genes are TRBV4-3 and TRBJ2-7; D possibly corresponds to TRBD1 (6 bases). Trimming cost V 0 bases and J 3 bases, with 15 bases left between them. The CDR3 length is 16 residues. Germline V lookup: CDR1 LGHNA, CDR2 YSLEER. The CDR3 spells CASSQDLGARIYEQYF. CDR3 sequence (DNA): TGCGCCAGCAGCCAAGATTTGGGGGCGCGAATCTACGAGCAGTACTTC.

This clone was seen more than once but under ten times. The chain's CDR3 is CASSPGWGDEQFF. Here the CDR3 DNA reads TGTGCCAGCAGCCCGGGCTGGGGGGATGAGCAGTTCTTC. The rearrangement uses TRBV9 and TRBJ2-1; TRBD2 might be the D (6 bases). Trimming removed 4 bases at V and 8 bases at J, with 13 bases between. The CDR3 covers 13 residues. Germline CDR1 reads SGDLS; CDR2 reads YYNGEE.

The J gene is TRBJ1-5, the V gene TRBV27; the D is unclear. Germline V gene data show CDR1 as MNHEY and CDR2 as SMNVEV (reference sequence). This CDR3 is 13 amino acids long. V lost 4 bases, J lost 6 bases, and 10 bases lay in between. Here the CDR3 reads CASSSGMTQPQHF. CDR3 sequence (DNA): TGTGCCAGCAGTTCGGGGATGACTCAGCCCCAGCATTTT.

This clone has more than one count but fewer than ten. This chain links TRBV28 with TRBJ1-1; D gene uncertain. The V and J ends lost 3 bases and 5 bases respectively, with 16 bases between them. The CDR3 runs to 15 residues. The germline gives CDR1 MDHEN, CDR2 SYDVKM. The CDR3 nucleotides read TGTGCCAGCAGTTTGGCCAAGCGCGATTATACTGAAGCTTTCTTT. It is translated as CASSLAKRDYTEAFF. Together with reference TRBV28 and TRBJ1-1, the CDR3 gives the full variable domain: DVKVTQSSRYLVKRTGEKVFLECVQDMDHENMFWYRQDPGLGLRLIYFSYDVKMKEKGDIPEGYSVSREKKERFSLILESASTNQTSMYLCASSLAKRDYTEAFFGQGTRLTVV.

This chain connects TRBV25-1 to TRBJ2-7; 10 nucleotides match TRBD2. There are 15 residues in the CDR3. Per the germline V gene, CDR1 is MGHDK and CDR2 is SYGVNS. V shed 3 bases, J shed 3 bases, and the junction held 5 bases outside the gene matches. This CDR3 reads CASSDASGSYYEQYF. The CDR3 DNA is TGTGCCAGCAGTGATGCTAGCGGGAGTTACTACGAGCAGTACTTC.

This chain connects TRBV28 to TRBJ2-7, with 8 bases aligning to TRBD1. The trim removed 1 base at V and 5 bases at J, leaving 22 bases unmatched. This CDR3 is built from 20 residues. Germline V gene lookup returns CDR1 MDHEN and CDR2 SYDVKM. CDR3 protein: CASSLSQTPYRTGRGNEQYF. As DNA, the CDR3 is TGTGCCAGCAGTTTATCCCAAACCCCATACCGGACAGGGCGGGGAAACGAGCAGTACTTC.

CDR3 in amino acids: CASSPSSGRVSYNEQFF. The CDR3 DNA is TGTGCCAGCTCACCGAGTAGCGGGAGGGTCTCCTACAATGAGCAGTTCTTC. The chain couples TRBV18 to TRBJ2-1; 11 bases fit TRBD2. The germline V gene encodes CDR1 KGHSH and CDR2 LQKENI. This CDR3 is 17 amino acids long. Trimming cost V 3 bases and J 0 bases; bases outside gene matches: 4.

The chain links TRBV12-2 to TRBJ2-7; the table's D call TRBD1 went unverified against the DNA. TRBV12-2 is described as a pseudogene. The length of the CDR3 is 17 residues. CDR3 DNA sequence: TGTGCAAGTCGCTTAGAGGGTCGGAACAGGGCCACCTACGAGCAGTACTTC. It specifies CASRLEGRNRATYEQYF.

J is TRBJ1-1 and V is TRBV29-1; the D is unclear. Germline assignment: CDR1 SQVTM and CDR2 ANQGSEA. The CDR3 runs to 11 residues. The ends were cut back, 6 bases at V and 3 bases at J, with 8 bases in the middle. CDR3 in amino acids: CSVAGDTEAFF. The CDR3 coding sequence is TGCAGCGTGGCGGGTGACACTGAAGCTTTCTTT. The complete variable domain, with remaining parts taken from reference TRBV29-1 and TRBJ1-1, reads SAVISQKPSRDICQRGTSLTIQCQVDSQVTMMFWYRQQPGQSLTLIATANQGSEATYESGFVIDKFPISRPNLTFSTLTVSNMSPEDSSIYLCSVAGDTEAFFGQGTRLTVV.

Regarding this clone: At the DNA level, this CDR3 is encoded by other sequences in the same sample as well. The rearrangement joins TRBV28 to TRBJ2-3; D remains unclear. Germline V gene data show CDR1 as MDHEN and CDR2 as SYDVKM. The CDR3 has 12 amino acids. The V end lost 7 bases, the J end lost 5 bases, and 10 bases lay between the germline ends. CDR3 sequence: CASTSRRDTQYF. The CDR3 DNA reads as TGTGCCAGCACTTCACGGAGAGATACGCAGTATTTT.

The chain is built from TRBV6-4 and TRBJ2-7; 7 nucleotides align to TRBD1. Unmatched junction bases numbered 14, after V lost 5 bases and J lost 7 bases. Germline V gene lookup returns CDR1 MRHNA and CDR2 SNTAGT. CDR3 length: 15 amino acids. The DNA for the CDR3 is TGTGCCAGCAGTACACTTAAGAGGGGGCAAGGGGAGCAGTACTTC. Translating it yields CASSTLKRGQGEQYF.

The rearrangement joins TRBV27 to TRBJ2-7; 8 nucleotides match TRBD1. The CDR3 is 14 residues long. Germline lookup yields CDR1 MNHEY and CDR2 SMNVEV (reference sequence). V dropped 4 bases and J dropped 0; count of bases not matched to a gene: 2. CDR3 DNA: TGTGCCAGCAGTTGGACAGGGAGCTCCTACGAGCAGTACTTC. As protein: CASSWTGSSYEQYF.

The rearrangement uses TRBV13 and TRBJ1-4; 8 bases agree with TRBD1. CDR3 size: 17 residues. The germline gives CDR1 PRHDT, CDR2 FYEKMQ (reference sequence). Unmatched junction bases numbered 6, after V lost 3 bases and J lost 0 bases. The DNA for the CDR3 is TGTGCCAGCAGCTTGAGGACAGGGCTCGCAACTAATGAAAAACTGTTTTTT. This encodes CASSLRTGLATNEKLFF.

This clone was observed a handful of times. The CDR3 nucleotides are TGTGCCAGCATCCCAGGGACAGGCGGAAACACCATATATTTT. It encodes CASIPGTGGNTIYF. This chain links TRBV28 with TRBJ1-3, with 8 nucleotides matching TRBD1. Trimming removed 7 bases from V and 4 bases from J; junction bases left unmatched: 6. The CDR3 is made up of 14 amino acids. Germline CDR1 MDHEN, CDR2 SYDVKM.

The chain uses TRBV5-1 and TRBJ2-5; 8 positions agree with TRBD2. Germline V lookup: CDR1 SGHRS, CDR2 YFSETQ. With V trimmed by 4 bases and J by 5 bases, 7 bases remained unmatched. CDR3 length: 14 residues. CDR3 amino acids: CASSPGGGTETQYF. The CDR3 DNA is TGCGCCAGCAGCCCGGGAGGGGGAACGGAGACCCAGTACTTC.

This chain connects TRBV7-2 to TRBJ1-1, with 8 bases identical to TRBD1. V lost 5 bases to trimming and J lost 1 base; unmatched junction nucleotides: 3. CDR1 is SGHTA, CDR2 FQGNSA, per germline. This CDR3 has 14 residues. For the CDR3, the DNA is TGTGCCAGCAGCCTCGGGACAGGGAACACTGAAGCTTTCTTT. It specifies CASSLGTGNTEAFF.

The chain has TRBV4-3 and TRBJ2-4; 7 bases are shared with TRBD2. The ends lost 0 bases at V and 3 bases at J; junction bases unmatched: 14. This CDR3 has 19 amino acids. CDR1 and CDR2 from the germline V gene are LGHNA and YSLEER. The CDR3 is CASSQEGFAPGGGKNIQYF. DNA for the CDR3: TGCGCCAGCAGCCAAGAGGGTTTTGCTCCGGGGGGTGGCAAAAACATTCAGTACTTC.

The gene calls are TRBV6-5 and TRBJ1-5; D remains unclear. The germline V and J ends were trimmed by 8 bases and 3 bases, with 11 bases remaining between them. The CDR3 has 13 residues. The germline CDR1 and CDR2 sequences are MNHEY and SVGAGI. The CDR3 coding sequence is TGTGCCAGCGCGCCCTTATACAATCAGCCCCAGCATTTT. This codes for CASAPLYNQPQHF.